Listed below are T cell receptor beta chains from one sample, sequenced in a study of immune heterogeneity within non-small cell lung tumors. TCRdb analysed the multiplex PCR reads with MiXCR anew, one entry per CDR3 protein. Altogether more than 14,000 distinct CDR3 sequences are present, 28% being singletons, with the ten largest covering over 4%. The sequenced material came from lung tumor tissue. The receptors here all came from a middle-aged man with non-small cell lung cancer. Both conserved end residues are part of each CDR3. A D gene is named only where the DNA matches it firmly. Where a row states a size, it is once, few, many or the class of an expanded clone; other rows omit it.

TRBV6-4	many	-	TRBJ1-3	TGTGCCAGCAGTGACCCCTCTACTCTGGGAAACACCATATATTTT	CASSDPSTLGNTIYF
TRBV30	many	-	TRBJ1-2	TGTGCCTGGAGTAAGTGGGGCCAGGTTAACTATGGCTACACCTTC	CAWSKWGQVNYGYTF
TRBV7-8	medium-sized	TRBD2	TRBJ2-5	TGTGCCAGCAGCTACGGACTAGCGGGAGGGCCGGGGGAGACCCAGTACTTC	CASSYGLAGGPGETQYF
TRBV6-2/TRBV6-3	-	TRBD1	TRBJ1-2	TGTGCCAGCAGACCCAAGGACAGGGGCTACACCTTC	CASRPKDRGYTF
TRBV7-9	-	TRBD2	TRBJ2-1	TGTGCCAGCAGATTACTAGCGGGAGTCGATGAGCAGTTCTTC	CASRLLAGVDEQFF
TRBV18	-	TRBD1	TRBJ1-1	TGTGCCAGCTCACCATTCGCGACAGGGGCGAACACTGAAGCTTTCTTT	CASSPFATGANTEAFF
TRBV7-2	-	-	TRBJ2-7	TGTGCCAGCAGCTTAATTGGGTTCCACTCCTACGAGCAGTACTTC	CASSLIGFHSYEQYF
TRBV6-1	few	-	TRBJ2-4	TGTGCCAGCAGTGAGCACACCGGACCCAAAAACATTCAGTACTTC	CASSEHTGPKNIQYF
TRBV5-6	-	-	TRBJ1-1	TGTGCCAGCAGCGGTAACGGGATTGAAGCTTTCTTT	CASSGNGIEAFF
TRBV11-2	few	-	TRBJ2-4	TGTGCCAGCAGCTTAGGACACCCAACCAAAAACATTCAGTACTTC	CASSLGHPTKNIQYF
TRBV6-1	medium-sized	TRBD1	TRBJ1-2	TGTGCCAGCAGTTTGGACAGGGGGTATGGCTACACCTTC	CASSLDRGYGYTF
TRBV2	few	-	TRBJ2-2	TGTGCCATTCTGGCGCCAGACACCGGGGAGCTGTTTTTT	CAILAPDTGELFF
TRBV18	-	TRBD1	TRBJ1-1	TGTGCCAGCTCCGACGTGGGACAGGGGAGGACTGAAGCTTTCTTT	CASSDVGQGRTEAFF
TRBV14	medium-sized	TRBD2	TRBJ2-7	TGTGCCACCGGAAAATTAGGACTAGCGGGAGCCTACGAGCAGTACTTC	CATGKLGLAGAYEQYF
TRBV20-1	many	TRBD1	TRBJ2-1	TGCAGTGCTAGACCCTCGGGACAGGGGCAGTTCTTC	CSARPSGQGQFF
TRBV3-1	-	TRBD2	TRBJ2-3	TGTGCCAGCAGCCAAGATTTAGCGGGAAGTTCAAGAGATACGCAGTATTTT	CASSQDLAGSSRDTQYF
TRBV19	medium-sized	-	TRBJ1-3	TGTGCCAGCGGGGACATTTCAGGAAACACCATATATTTT	CASGDISGNTIYF
TRBV19	many	TRBD2	TRBJ2-1	TGTGCCAGTAGGAAAACAGCTAGCGGGGCTGGGGAGCAGTTCTTC	CASRKTASGAGEQFF
TRBV20-1	many	TRBD1	TRBJ2-7	TGCAGTGCTCAAAGACAGGGGTCTGTCTCCTACGAGCAGTACTTC	CSAQRQGSVSYEQYF
TRBV18	many	-	TRBJ1-1	TGTGCCAGCTCAGCAAATCGGAGGGACACTGAAGCTTTCTTT	CASSANRRDTEAFF
TRBV13	medium-sized	TRBD1	TRBJ1-2	TGTGCCACTACCCGGGACAGGGTCAAAGTTGTCACCTTC	CATTRDRVKVVTF
TRBV6-2/TRBV6-3	medium-sized	TRBD2	TRBJ2-7	TGTGCCAGCAGTTACCCAGGGACTAACTACGAGCAGTACTTC	CASSYPGTNYEQYF
TRBV27	few	-	TRBJ2-1	TGTGCCAGCAGGGGAAGCGTTTACAATGAGCAGTTCTTC	CASRGSVYNEQFF